The 18 T cell receptor beta chains below come from one sample, sequenced in a study of T cell clonality in common variable immunodeficiency. The data were produced by immunoSEQ multiplex PCR, yet TCRdb's version contains in-frame clones alone and is incomplete. The sample yields about 39,000 clones, without any singletons. The sample comprised peripheral blood mononuclear cells. The receptor source for this set is a person aged 18 to 75 in good health.

This clone appeared many times. The sequence runs out 3 residues before the end of the CDR3; the remainder is reconstructed from the germline J gene. The gene calls are TRBV5-6 and TRBJ2-3; 10 bases are a match to TRBD2. The CDR3 spans 15 residues. In germline, CDR1 is SGHDT, CDR2 YYEEEE. Trimming removed 0 bases from V and 5 bases from J; junction bases left unmatched: 3. CDR3 bases read: TGTGCCAGCAGCTTGGGTCCTAGCGGGGGAGATACG. Translating gives CASSLGPSGGDT. The complete CDR3 sequence is CASSLGPSGGDTQYF. The full variable domain, in which reference TRBV5-6 and TRBJ2-3 provide the parts outside the CDR3, is DAGVTQSPTHLIKTRGQQVTLRCSPKSGHDTVSWYQQALGQGPQFIFQYYEEEERQRGNFPDRFSGHQFPNYSSELNVNALLLGDSALYLCASSLGPSGGDTQYFGPGTRLTVL.

On this clone itself: The sequence runs out 3 residues before the end of the CDR3; the remainder is reconstructed from the germline J gene. The V call is TRBV11-2, the J call TRBJ2-5, with D unresolved. The V end was cut by 5 bases, the J end by 3 bases, with 10 bases between. Germline V gene lookup returns CDR1 SGHAT and CDR2 FQNNGV. There are 13 residues in the CDR3. CDR3 in amino acids: CASSPRLKETQYF. The part of the CDR3 DNA that was read is TGTGCCAGCAGCCCTCGCCTAAAAGAGACC. The complete variable domain, with remaining parts taken from reference TRBV11-2 and TRBJ2-5, reads EAGVAQSPRYKIIEKRQSVAFWCNPISGHATLYWYQQILGQGPKLLIQFQNNGVVDDSQLPKDRFSAERLKGVDSTLKIQPAKLEDSAVYLCASSPRLKETQYFGPGTRLLVL.

Ten or more counts support this clone. The CDR3 extends 3 residues past the end of the read, so its final part is completed from the germline J gene. The chain links TRBV7-8 to TRBJ2-7; TRBD1 matches at 9 bases. The CDR3 has 15 amino acids. Germline CDR1 is SGHVS and CDR2 is FQNEAQ. V lost 5 bases, J lost 4 bases, and 9 bases stayed unmatched. The CDR3 bases that were read are TGTGCCAGCAGCCTCACTCCGGGACAGGGATACGAG. It yields the protein CASSLTPGQGYE. The complete CDR3 sequence is CASSLTPGQGYEQYF. Combining the CDR3 with reference TRBV7-8 and TRBJ2-7 gives the whole variable domain GAGVSQSPRYKVAKRGQDVALRCDPISGHVSLFWYQQALGQGPEFLTYFQNEAQLDKSGLPSDRFFAERPEGSVSTLKIQRTQQEDSAVYLCASSLTPGQGYEQYFGPGTRLTVT.

Notes on this clone: The sequenced fragment ends 3 residues before the CDR3 boundary, so the rest is inferred from the germline J gene. The identical CDR3 is also encoded by other nucleotide sequences in the sample. The chain joins TRBV19 to TRBJ1-4; possible D gene TRBD1, 5 bases. Germline CDR1 LNHDA, CDR2 SQIVND (reference sequence). CDR3 length equals 14 residues. Between the trimmed V and J ends, which lost 9 bases and 6 bases, there was a span of 17 bases. The CDR3 spells CASSSNGGDEKLFF. Incomplete CDR3 DNA: TGTGCCAGCAGCAGCAACGGGGGTGATGAAAAA.

The table lists this clone with many counts. The read ends 3 residues early relative to the CDR3; the germline J gene fills the gap. The V and J genes are TRBV7-2 and TRBJ1-6, with D perhaps TRBD1 (6 bases). This CDR3 comprises 13 residues. V was clipped by 6 bases and J by 7 bases, with 10 bases between them. The V gene's germline CDR1 is SGHTA and CDR2 FQGNSA. The CDR3 DNA, read in part, is TGTGCCAGCAGAGGACAGCTAAATTCACCC. This encodes CASRGQLNSP. The whole CDR3 sequence is CASRGQLNSPLHF.

Comments on this clone: The read falls 3 residues short of the CDR3 end, and the missing part is taken from the germline J gene. The V gene is TRBV20-1, the J gene TRBJ1-2; a weak D match, TRBD1 (5 bases). V shed 0 bases and J shed 5 bases, with 16 bases lying between them. Germline CDR1 reads DFQATT; CDR2 reads SNEGSKA (reference sequence). CDR3 length equals 15 residues. CDR3: CSARDTNRPRYGYTF. The DNA read from the CDR3 is TGCAGTGCTAGAGATACAAACAGGCCGCGTTATGGC.

This clone came up many times. The read gets to within 3 residues of the CDR3 end, and the germline J gene fills in the rest. The chain couples TRBV20-1 to TRBJ2-5; D unclear. Germline V lookup: CDR1 DFQATT, CDR2 SNEGSKA (reference sequence). This CDR3 comprises 12 residues. V was shortened by 6 bases and J by 4 bases, with 12 bases between the two germline ends. CDR3 DNA, as far as it was read: TGCAGTGCCCGCGCGGCTGGAGAGACC. Protein: CSARAAGET. Given in full, the CDR3 is CSARAAGETQYF.

The sample holds many counts of this clone. The read ends 3 residues shy of where the CDR3 ends; the end is completed using the germline J gene. The chain employs TRBV20-1 and TRBJ2-3; 8 bases map to TRBD1. The germline CDR1 and CDR2 sequences are DFQATT and SNEGSKA (reference sequence). This CDR3 is 14 amino acids long. Trimming removed 6 bases from V and 6 bases from J; junction bases left unmatched: 11. The sequenced part of the CDR3 DNA is TGCAGTGCGGAACGAGGACAGGGACGCGATACG. It yields the protein CSAERGQGRDT. The full CDR3 protein reads CSAERGQGRDTQYF.

This clone has a count of ten or more. The read ends 3 residues early relative to the CDR3; the germline J gene fills the gap. This sequence joins TRBV5-1 and TRBJ2-5, with 14 nucleotides matching TRBD2. The CDR3 sequence is 15 residues long. Germline-derived CDR1 and CDR2 are SGHRS and YFSETQ. J lost 4 bases, V lost 2 bases, and 1 base had no gene match. The CDR3: CASSFGTSGGETQYF. CDR3 DNA, as far as it was read: TGCGCCAGCAGCTTTGGGACTAGCGGGGGAGAGACC.

This clone was seen repeatedly, ten times or more. The missing CDR3 end, 3 residues past where the read stops, is filled in from the germline J gene. This chain connects TRBV5-1 to TRBJ2-6; D is uncertain. Germline values: CDR1 SGHRS, CDR2 YFSETQ. V lost 2 bases, J lost 0 bases, and 9 bases lay in between. CDR3 length: 16 residues. CDR3 region: CASSLAPSSGANVLTF. The part of the CDR3 DNA that was read is TGCGCCAGCAGCTTAGCCCCAAGCTCTGGGGCCAACGTC.

This clone was counted ten times or more. The CDR3 end is not reached by the read, which stops 3 residues before it; the germline J gene fills it in. The rearrangement links TRBV20-1 to TRBJ1-1; TRBD1 matches 11 bases. J was trimmed by 1 base and V by 0 bases; bases with no gene match: 4. The germline V gene encodes CDR1 DFQATT and CDR2 SNEGSKA (reference sequence). The CDR3 is made up of 16 amino acids. The DNA read from the CDR3 is TGCAGTGCTAGAGATGGCGGACAGGGGGCGAACACTGAA. This encodes CSARDGGQGANTE. The full CDR3 protein is CSARDGGQGANTEAFF.

With regard to this clone: The read ends 3 residues before the CDR3 terminus; that terminus is restored from the germline J gene. The genes are TRBV7-8 and TRBJ2-5; 11 bases match TRBD2. Looked up from germline, CDR1 is SGHVS and CDR2 is FQNEAQ. The V gene end was trimmed by 3 bases and the J gene end by 5 bases; junction bases not matched to a gene: 5. The CDR3 has 15 amino acids. CDR3 residues: CASSFLAGGRETQYF. CDR3 DNA, as far as it was read: TGTGCCAGCAGCTTTCTAGCGGGAGGTCGGGAGACC.

In this sample, this clone turned up a few times. The read ends 3 residues shy of where the CDR3 ends; the end is completed using the germline J gene. This chain uses TRBV30 with TRBJ1-3; D is unresolved. The V gene's germline CDR1 is GTSNPN and CDR2 SVGIG (reference sequence). The CDR3 covers 15 residues. Deletions cut 5 bases from V and 5 bases from J, with 19 bases between. The CDR3 bases that were read are TGTGCCTGGGAAGCCTCACCGAAACTCCGAAACACC. Translation: CAWEASPKLRNT. The full CDR3 sequence reads CAWEASPKLRNTIYF.

This clone has a count of ten or more. The CDR3 is cut off 3 residues early in the read; its end comes from the germline J gene. This chain links TRBV4-2 with TRBJ2-7, with 8 bases identical to TRBD1. CDR3 size: 14 residues. In germline, CDR1 is LGHNA, CDR2 YNFKEQ. With 5 bases clipped from V and 3 bases from J, the junction kept 6 bases outside the gene matches. CDR3 DNA, as far as it was read: TGTGCCAGCAGCTACGACAGGGGACGCTACGAG. Translated: CASSYDRGRYE. The entire CDR3 is CASSYDRGRYEQYF.

This clone was observed many times. The read comes to an end 3 residues before the CDR3 does, leaving the germline J gene to fill in the end. This rearrangement joins TRBV18 to TRBJ2-7; D is undetermined. This CDR3 spans 16 amino acids. CDR1 KGHSH and CDR2 LQKENI come from the germline V gene. Trimming stripped 2 bases from V and 2 bases from J, with 16 bases between. The CDR3 is CASSPKRTSEAYEQYF. CDR3 DNA, as far as it was read: TGTGCCAGCTCACCAAAACGTACCTCAGAGGCCTACGAG.

This clone occurred many times. The CDR3 extends 3 residues past the end of the read, so its final part is completed from the germline J gene. This chain joins TRBV30 and TRBJ1-6; D possibly corresponds to TRBD1 (6 bases). Trimming shortened V by 1 base and J by 1 base, and 20 bases separated the two germline ends. This CDR3 is built from 19 residues. CDR1 GTSNPN and CDR2 SVGIG come from the germline V gene (reference sequence). The part of the CDR3 DNA that was read is TGTGCCTGGAGTGCCTTTCCCATAACACAGGGTTCCTATAATTCACCC. Encoded protein: CAWSAFPITQGSYNSP. The entire CDR3 is CAWSAFPITQGSYNSPLHF.

Of note for this clone: The read falls 3 residues short of the CDR3 end, and the missing part is taken from the germline J gene. V and J are TRBV2 and TRBJ1-2; the match to TRBD1 covers 7 bases. The CDR3 consists of 15 residues. The germline V gene has CDR1 SNHLY and CDR2 FYNNEI. V was pared by 6 bases and J by 3 bases, with 10 bases of the junction left unmatched. CDR3: CASSDPQGTDYGYTF. CDR3 DNA, as far as it was read: TGTGCCAGCAGCGATCCCCAGGGGACAGACTATGGC.

This clone was recorded at least ten times. The read ends 3 residues before the CDR3 terminus; that terminus is restored from the germline J gene. The rearrangement uses TRBV28 and TRBJ2-7; TRBD2 matches at 9 bases. The junction had 7 bases not matched to a gene; V was cut back by 5 bases and J by 5 bases. Germline values: CDR1 MDHEN, CDR2 SYDVKM. The CDR3 length is 14 residues. The CDR3 sequence is CASSVAGVFDEQYF. CDR3 bases read: TGTGCCAGCAGTGTAGCGGGAGTTTTCGACGAG.